One and the same sample provided the 30 T cell receptor beta chains below, sequenced in a study of cytomegalovirus exposure and HLA in healthy donors. The PCR made use of 60 Vbeta and 13 Jbeta primers. TCRdb's copy holds only in-frame clones and misses some; the assay was immunoSEQ multiplex PCR. Of under 100,000 clones listed, 55% to 65% are singletons. Sequencing was carried out using PBMCs. These receptors were obtained from a woman aged 40 to 50 in good health and CMV-seropositive.

This clone came up a few times. V gene TRBV27 combines with J gene TRBJ2-7; D possibly corresponds to TRBD2 (6 bases). Germline V lookup: CDR1 MNHEY, CDR2 SMNVEV (reference sequence). This CDR3 spans 12 amino acids. V was cut by 5 bases and J by 7 bases, with 12 bases left in between. CDR3 sequence reads: CASSVAGREQYF. For the CDR3, the DNA is TGTGCCAGCAGTGTTGCAGGGAGGGAGCAGTACTTC.

This clone was detected once. V is TRBV7-2 and J is TRBJ1-5, with D tentatively TRBD1 (5 bases). The germline V and J ends were trimmed by 3 bases and 0 bases, with 9 bases remaining between them. CDR1 is SGHTA, CDR2 FQGNSA, per germline. The CDR3 covers 15 residues. The CDR3 is CASSFGHNSNQPQHF. In nucleotides, the CDR3 is TGTGCCAGCAGCTTCGGACATAATAGCAATCAGCCCCAGCATTTT.

The rearrangement links TRBV5-1 to TRBJ2-7, with 7 bases that match TRBD1. The CDR3 extends over 12 amino acids. Germline CDR1 SGHRS, CDR2 YFSETQ. V shed 4 bases, J shed 6 bases, and the junction held 4 bases outside the gene matches. CDR3 DNA: TGCGCCAGCAGCATGACAGGGCCCGAGCAGTACTTC. It codes for CASSMTGPEQYF.

The chain links TRBV27 to TRBJ1-2; D not certain. This CDR3 spans 14 amino acids. V lost 5 bases and J 4 bases, leaving 14 bases between the germline ends. CDR1 and CDR2 from the germline V gene are MNHEY and SMNVEV (reference sequence). In nucleotides, the CDR3 is TGTGCCAGCAGTCCTCGGTCAGCGGGCTATGGCTACACCTTC. Translated: CASSPRSAGYGYTF.

The rearrangement links TRBV2 to TRBJ1-1, with 8 bases lining up with TRBD1. Germline V gene data show CDR1 as SNHLY and CDR2 as FYNNEI. The CDR3 length is 15 residues. V lost 2 bases and J lost 2; bases outside the gene matches: 4. DNA for the CDR3: TGTGCCAGCAGTGAACAGGGGGCAAGAAACACTGAAGCTTTCTTT. Its translation is CASSEQGARNTEAFF. The full variable domain, in which reference TRBV2 and TRBJ1-1 provide the parts outside the CDR3, is EPEVTQTPSHQVTQMGQEVILRCVPISNHLYFYWYRQILGQKVEFLVSFYNNEISEKSEIFDDQFSVERPDGSNFTLKIRSTKLEDSAMYFCASSEQGARNTEAFFGQGTRLTVV.

The chain carries TRBV2 and TRBJ1-4, with TRBD1 matching over 7 bases. This CDR3 spans 15 amino acids. The J segment lost 0 bases and the V segment lost 6 bases, leaving 4 bases of the junction unmatched. Germline V lookup: CDR1 SNHLY, CDR2 FYNNEI. Here the CDR3 DNA reads TGTGCCAGCAGGAAGGGGGCTGCAACTAATGAAAAACTGTTTTTT. Its translation is CASRKGAATNEKLFF.

This clone has more than one count but fewer than ten. The chain is built from TRBV19 and TRBJ2-1, with 8 bases matching TRBD2. This CDR3 has 18 residues. The germline V gene has CDR1 LNHDA and CDR2 SQIVND (reference sequence). Trimming removed 5 bases from V and 6 bases from J; junction bases left unmatched: 18. CDR3 protein: CASSRSAGGGTTINEQFF. CDR3 DNA: TGTGCCAGTAGTCGTTCGGCGGGAGGTGGTACTACGATCAATGAGCAGTTCTTC. The full variable domain, with the rest looked up from reference TRBV19 and TRBJ2-1, is DGGITQSPKYLFRKEGQNVTLSCEQNLNHDAMYWYRQDPGQGLRLIYYSQIVNDFQKGDIAEGYSVSREKKESFPLTVTSAQKNPTAFYLCASSRSAGGGTTINEQFFGPGTRLTVL.

This clone was recorded only once. The chain has TRBV7-2 and TRBJ2-1; D remains unclear. Germline loops: CDR1 SGHTA, CDR2 FQGNSA. This CDR3 is built from 13 residues. Between the trimmed V and J ends, which lost 2 bases and 4 bases, there was a span of 6 bases. The CDR3 DNA sequence: TGTGCCAGCAGCTTATTACTATACAATGAGCAGTTCTTC. Translated: CASSLLLYNEQFF.

The chain carries TRBV4-1 and TRBJ2-1; D gene uncertain. The V and J ends lost 0 bases and 4 bases respectively, with 13 bases between them. The CDR3 is 16 amino acids. Germline assignment: CDR1 MGHRA and CDR2 YSYEKL. The CDR3 spells CASSQDAVGVYNEQFF. The DNA for the CDR3 is TGCGCCAGCAGCCAAGATGCGGTAGGTGTGTACAATGAGCAGTTCTTC.

This clone was seen only once. The chain has TRBV7-2 and TRBJ2-1; possibly TRBD1 for D (6 bases). CDR3 length: 16 residues. Per germline, CDR1 SGHTA and CDR2 FQGNSA. V was trimmed by 3 bases and J by 3 bases, leaving 15 bases between them. The CDR3: CASSFSGVLNYNEQFF. As DNA, the CDR3 is TGTGCCAGCAGCTTTTCAGGGGTCCTCAACTACAATGAGCAGTTCTTC.

J is TRBJ1-1 and V is TRBV5-1; 8 bases match TRBD1. The germline CDR1 and CDR2 sequences are SGHRS and YFSETQ. The CDR3 is 16 residues long. The junction had 7 bases not matched to a gene; V was cut back by 2 bases and J by 1 base. The CDR3 nucleotides are TGCGCCAGCAGCTTCCAGGGGGCAAGGTCGAACACTGAAGCTTTCTTT. Residues: CASSFQGARSNTEAFF.

This clone appeared a few times. This chain connects TRBV27 to TRBJ1-1; D is undetermined. Germline-derived CDR1 and CDR2 are MNHEY and SMNVEV (reference sequence). Trimming left V 0 bases short and J 5 bases short, with 10 bases between. CDR3 size: 14 residues. DNA of the CDR3: TGTGCCAGCAGTTTATCGTTGGGGAGAACTGAAGCTTTCTTT. Protein product: CASSLSLGRTEAFF.

The chain joins TRBV7-6 to TRBJ1-1, with a tentative D call TRBD1 (6 bases). The CDR3 is 14 amino acids. V was trimmed by 5 bases and J by 0 bases, leaving 10 bases between them. Germline V gene lookup returns CDR1 SGHVS and CDR2 FNYEAQ. CDR3 nucleotide sequence: TGTGCCAGCAGCGCAGGACAGCTGAACACTGAAGCTTTCTTT. Translated, it gives CASSAGQLNTEAFF.

The chain uses TRBV25-1 and TRBJ2-5; D is possibly TRBD1 (6 bases). Deletions cut 2 bases from V and 5 bases from J, with 15 bases between. Per germline, CDR1 MGHDK and CDR2 SYGVNS. The CDR3 is 15 residues long. This CDR3 is CASSERTVSSETQYF. The CDR3 bases are TGTGCCAGCAGTGAAAGGACAGTATCTAGTGAGACCCAGTACTTC.

The chain has TRBV28 and TRBJ2-3, with TRBD2 as a possible D gene (6 bases). The CDR3 loop spans 15 amino acids. Between the trimmed V and J ends, which lost 3 bases and 0 bases, there was a span of 10 bases. Germline assignment: CDR1 MDHEN and CDR2 SYDVKM. CDR3 sequence (DNA): TGTGCCAGCAGTTTCCGGGGGTATAGCACAGATACGCAGTATTTT. As protein: CASSFRGYSTDTQYF.

This clone turned up a few times. The V gene is TRBV28, the J gene TRBJ2-4, with TRBD1 as a possible D gene (6 bases). Germline V gene data show CDR1 as MDHEN and CDR2 as SYDVKM. CDR3 size: 16 residues. With 3 bases removed from V and 6 bases from J, the gap between germline ends came to 18 bases. DNA of the CDR3: TGTGCCAGCAGTTTCGCTCCAGGGGCTCGGATAAACATTCAGTACTTC. The encoded protein is CASSFAPGARINIQYF.

Written as DNA, the CDR3 is TGTGCCAGCAGACAGCGGGCCCCTAGCACAGATACGCAGTATTTT. Its translation: CASRQRAPSTDTQYF. This rearrangement joins TRBV6-5 to TRBJ2-3; TRBD2 is a possible D gene (6 bases). Looked up from germline, CDR1 is MNHEY and CDR2 is SVGAGI. The CDR3 is 15 residues long. The ends were cut back, 6 bases at V and 0 bases at J, with 13 bases in the middle.

This sequence joins TRBV30 and TRBJ2-2; weak D call: TRBD1 (5 bases). Germline CDR1 is GTSNPN and CDR2 is SVGIG (reference sequence). The CDR3 has 16 amino acids. V lost 4 bases to trimming and J lost 6 bases, with 21 bases between them. The CDR3 bases are TGTGCCTGGACGGGCAGGGCCACAAGATTGGCCGGGGAGCTGTTTTTT. Protein: CAWTGRATRLAGELFF.

This clone was seen a few times. The chain employs TRBV21-1 and TRBJ2-2; the table names TRBD1, a call not compared with the DNA. TRBV21-1 counts as a pseudogene. The CDR3 extends over 15 amino acids. This CDR3 is CASSKVGRGPGELFF. In DNA form, the CDR3 reads TGTGCCAGCAGCAAAGTCGGCAGGGGCCCCGGGGAGCTGTTTTTT.

The chain couples TRBV7-8 to TRBJ2-1, with a possible D match to TRBD2 (6 bases). The CDR3 contains 15 residues. Between the trimmed V and J ends, which lost 1 base and 4 bases, there was a span of 11 bases. Germline lookup yields CDR1 SGHVS and CDR2 FQNEAQ. The CDR3 DNA is TGTGCCAGCAGCTTAGAAGTTAGCGGATACAATGAGCAGTTCTTC. This gives the protein CASSLEVSGYNEQFF.

A few counts support this clone. The chain links TRBV6-1 to TRBJ2-7; 13 bases match TRBD2. This CDR3 spans 16 amino acids. Germline-derived CDR1 and CDR2 are MNHNS and SASEGT. V dropped 3 bases and J dropped 5; count of bases not matched to a gene: 7. CDR3 loop: CASSEGLGLAGNEQYF. The CDR3 DNA reads TGTGCCAGCAGTGAGGGGTTGGGACTAGCGGGAAACGAGCAGTACTTC.

The chain joins TRBV18 to TRBJ2-1; 13 bases are a match to TRBD2. The CDR3 loop spans 15 amino acids. Germline assignment: CDR1 KGHSH and CDR2 LQKENI. Germline trimming cut 4 bases from V and 4 bases from J; bases unmatched to any gene: 1. The CDR3 protein is CASSRGLAGYNEQFF. The DNA for the CDR3 is TGTGCCAGCTCACGGGGACTAGCGGGGTACAATGAGCAGTTCTTC.

This clone came up a few times. The CDR3 nucleotides read TGTGCCAGCAGGCGACTTAGCAATCAGCCCCAGCATTTT. As protein: CASRRLSNQPQHF. V is TRBV6-1 and J is TRBJ1-5; unclear D gene. Per germline, CDR1 MNHNS and CDR2 SASEGT. V shed 6 bases and J shed 0 bases, with 6 bases lying between them. The CDR3 has 13 amino acids.

The chain links TRBV27 to TRBJ2-7, with a tentative D call TRBD2 (5 bases). Germline V gives CDR1 MNHEY, CDR2 SMNVEV (reference sequence). The length of the CDR3 is 15 residues. The V and J ends lost 6 bases and 4 bases respectively, with 19 bases between them. Written as DNA, the CDR3 is TGTGCCAGCAGCCCTGCTATGTGGGGAGTTTACGAGCAGTACTTC. This translates into CASSPAMWGVYEQYF.

This clone was observed a handful of times. The rearrangement joins TRBV2 to TRBJ2-7, with a tentative D call TRBD2 (6 bases). Germline V gene data show CDR1 as SNHLY and CDR2 as FYNNEI. With 3 bases removed from V and 5 bases from J, the gap between germline ends came to 11 bases. CDR3 length equals 13 residues. CDR3: CASSETEGDEQYF. The CDR3 bases are TGTGCCAGCAGTGAGACGGAGGGCGACGAGCAGTACTTC. Using reference TRBV2 and TRBJ2-7 for the parts outside the CDR3, the full variable domain is EPEVTQTPSHQVTQMGQEVILRCVPISNHLYFYWYRQILGQKVEFLVSFYNNEISEKSEIFDDQFSVERPDGSNFTLKIRSTKLEDSAMYFCASSETEGDEQYFGPGTRLTVT.

This chain uses TRBV7-3 with TRBJ2-6; no clear D gene. The CDR3 contains 17 residues. Germline assignment: CDR1 SGHTA and CDR2 FQGTGA. Trimming stripped 5 bases from V and 0 bases from J, with 14 bases between. The CDR3 nucleotides are TGTGCCAGCAGCCCCGGCATAGCTCTCTCTGGGGCCAACGTCCTGACTTTC. Its translation is CASSPGIALSGANVLTF.

This clone has just a few counts. The J gene is TRBJ2-1, the V gene TRBV5-1; 9 nucleotides align to TRBD1. The CDR3 spans 15 residues. Germline trimming cut 7 bases from V and 1 base from J; bases unmatched to any gene: 6. Germline CDR1 reads SGHRS; CDR2 reads YFSETQ. The CDR3 here is CASSVGQGSYNEQFF. For the CDR3, the DNA is TGCGCCAGCTCGGTCGGACAGGGGTCCTACAATGAGCAGTTCTTC.

The chain has TRBV5-8 and TRBJ1-4, with TRBD1 identical over 7 bases. The CDR3 is 15 residues long. Germline V lookup: CDR1 SGHTS, CDR2 YDEGEE. Trimming at V came to 9 bases and at J to 3 bases, leaving 11 bases not matched to a gene. CDR3 region: CAIARGLAANEKLFF. The CDR3 coding sequence is TGTGCCATCGCGAGGGGGCTCGCGGCTAATGAAAAACTGTTTTTT.

This clone showed up just a few times. In DNA, the CDR3 is TGTGCCAGCAGTGTTGAGGGGGACAGGGAGAATCAGCCCCAGCATTTT. Residues: CASSVEGDRENQPQHF. The rearrangement uses TRBV2 and TRBJ1-5; 9 bases are a match to TRBD1. Per the germline V gene, CDR1 is SNHLY and CDR2 is FYNNEI. The V gene end was trimmed by 4 bases and the J gene end by 4 bases; junction bases not matched to a gene: 8. The CDR3 covers 16 residues.

The chain carries TRBV27 and TRBJ1-2, with TRBD1 identical over 11 bases. Trimming cost V 4 bases and J 4 bases; bases outside gene matches: 5. CDR3 length equals 15 residues. The germline CDR1 and CDR2 sequences are MNHEY and SMNVEV (reference sequence). The CDR3 protein is CASSSGQGAGYGYTF. The DNA for the CDR3 is TGTGCCAGCAGTTCCGGACAGGGGGCAGGCTATGGCTACACCTTC.